This entry features one T cell receptor (beta chain) sequence. Its target is unknown. These data are taken from a study of regulatory T cells in long-lasting Graves disease. Whole-study findings and limits: Persistent disease showed a preference for TRBV28, TRBJ1-2 and TRBJ2-5.

This CDR3 has 17 residues. Trimming took 4 bases from V and 2 from J, leaving 20 bases between them. CDR1 and CDR2 (germline): SGHRS, YFSETQ. In building TCR beta libraries, iRepertoire HTBI primers were used together with Arm-PCR of CDR3 regions. TCRdb redid the calling of the multiplex PCR reads with MiXCR, one entry per CDR3 protein. In the table there are roughly 510,000 distinct CDR3 sequences, about 16% of which are singletons. As to time point: newly diagnosed GD, antithyroid drugs for less than 3 months. Following extraction of RNA from PBMCs, that RNA was used to make the TCR library. American Thyroid Association guidelines were used to diagnose Graves' disease. The data also belong to a second study, concerning T cells in Graves' hyperthyroidism and ophthalmopathy. That source adds: The study based diagnoses on clinical symptoms, serum thyroxine and TRAb, thyroid ultrasound and orbital computed tomography.

This sequence was found in a man aged 18 to 29 with Graves disease. The chain carries TRBV5-1 and TRBJ2-3; either TRBD1 or TRBD2 may supply D (5 bases each). The material was peripheral blood mononuclear cells (PBMCs), obtained at new diagnosis, from a patient treated with antithyroid drugs. CDR3 in amino acids: CASSPRDPQIHTDTQYF. The CDR3 nucleotides are TGCGCCAGCAGCCCCAGGGACCCACAAATACACACAGATACGCAGTATTTT.